The entry that follows covers one T cell receptor beta chain sequence. The antigen is not known. Nominal health characterized the donors when sampled, though unrecorded immune exposures were likely. The data derive from a study of cytomegalovirus exposure and HLA in healthy donors. Points from the study as a whole: Donors were assumed by presence/absence analyses to have roughly uniform sequencing depth. The productive fraction for most TCR beta V segments was about 90% or about 30% in an earlier analysis.

The PCR employed 60 Vbeta primers together with 13 Jbeta primers. TCRdb keeps only in-frame clones here, not all; method: immunoSEQ multiplex PCR. Here the sample spans approximately 170,000 clones, 68% being singletons. Per germline, CDR1 MDHEN and CDR2 SYDVKM. Deletions cut 7 bases from V and 6 bases from J, with 15 bases between. This CDR3 is built from 13 residues. Sequenced: PBMCs. The clonotype was recovered from a woman between 35 and 50 years old in good health and CMV-seropositive. The V and J genes are TRBV28 and TRBJ1-1; D call uncertain. The CDR3 spells CASTSSGRSEAFF. The CDR3 DNA is TGTGCCAGCACCTCCTCCGGGAGGTCTGAAGCTTTCTTT.